The sequence of this T cell receptor beta chain was determined in a study of T cell responses to AZD1222 COVID-19 vaccine. For the study at large: Second doses at about 4 or about 12 weeks were pooled. Study results and limitations: Among those given AZD1222, only six were seropositive at baseline. There were vaccine-associated CD4 TCRs across spike, dominant at 160-218 and 743-854.

Germline V gene sequence: CDR1 MNHEY, CDR2 SVGAGI. CDR3 length: 12 amino acids. The germline V and J ends were trimmed by 4 bases and 6 bases, with 9 bases remaining between them. For this clone: Its antigen remains unknown.

The repertoire was sequenced with immunoSEQ multiplex PCR; TCRdb's copy has only in-frame clones and lacks some. The table has some 150,000 clones, about nine tenths seen once; the top ten hold around 3.6%. The source is an adult in good health. The material was peripheral blood, obtained on day 0 of AZD1222 vaccination. The chain uses TRBV6-5 and TRBJ1-2; no definite D call. The CDR3 region is CASSSSFDGYTF. The CDR3 nucleotides are TGTGCCAGCAGTTCCAGTTTCGATGGCTACACCTTC.